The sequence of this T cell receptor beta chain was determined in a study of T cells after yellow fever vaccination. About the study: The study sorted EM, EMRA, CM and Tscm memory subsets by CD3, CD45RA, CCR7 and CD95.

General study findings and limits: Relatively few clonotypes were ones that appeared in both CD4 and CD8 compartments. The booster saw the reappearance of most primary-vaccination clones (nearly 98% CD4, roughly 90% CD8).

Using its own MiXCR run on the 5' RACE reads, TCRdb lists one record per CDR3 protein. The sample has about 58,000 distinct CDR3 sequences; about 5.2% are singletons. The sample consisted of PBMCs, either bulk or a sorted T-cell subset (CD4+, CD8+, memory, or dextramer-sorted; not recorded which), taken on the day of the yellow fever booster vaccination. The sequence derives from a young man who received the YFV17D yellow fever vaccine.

The CDR3 DNA reads as TGTGCCAGCAGCGCTGGGACTAGCGGGGTGTTCAATGAGCAGTTCTTC. Protein product: CASSAGTSGVFNEQFF. The rearrangement uses TRBV9 and TRBJ2-1, with TRBD2 matching 13 bases. Germline lookup yields CDR1 SGDLS and CDR2 YYNGEE. Germline trimming cut 3 bases from V and 6 bases from J; bases unmatched to any gene: 6. The CDR3 has 16 amino acids.